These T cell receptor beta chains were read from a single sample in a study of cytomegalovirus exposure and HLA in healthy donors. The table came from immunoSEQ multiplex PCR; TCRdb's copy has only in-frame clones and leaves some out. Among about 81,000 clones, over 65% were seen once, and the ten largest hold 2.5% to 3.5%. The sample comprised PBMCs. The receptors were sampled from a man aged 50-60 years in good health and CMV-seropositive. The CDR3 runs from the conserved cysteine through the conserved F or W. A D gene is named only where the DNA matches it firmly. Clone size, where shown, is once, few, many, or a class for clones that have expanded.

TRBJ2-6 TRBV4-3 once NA TGCGCCAGCAGCCAGGAACAGGGAAAGGCCAACGGCCTGACTTTC CASSQEQGKANGLTF
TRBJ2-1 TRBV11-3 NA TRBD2 TGTGCCAGCAGCTTAGAATCGCTAGCGGGGAACAATGAGCAGTTCTTC CASSLESLAGNNEQFF
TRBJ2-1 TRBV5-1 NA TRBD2 TGCGCCAGCAGCTTGTTGCCGGGGGGGGCCACGGTCTACAATGAGCAGTTCTTC CASSLLPGGATVYNEQFF
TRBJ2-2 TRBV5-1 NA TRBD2 TGCGCCAGCAGCTTGGTGGGCGGGAGCTTTGTCACCGGGGAGCTGTTTTTT CASSLVGGSFVTGELFF
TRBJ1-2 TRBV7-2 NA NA TGTGCCAGCAGCCTCGGCGGCCCAGTTGGTGGCTACACCTTC CASSLGGPVGGYTF
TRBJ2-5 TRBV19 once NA TGTGCCAGTAGTATAGACGGGAGAGGAGAGACCCAGTACTTC CASSIDGRGETQYF
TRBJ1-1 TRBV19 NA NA TGTGCCAGTAGGTCGGTGGGCAACACTGAAGCTTTCTTT CASRSVGNTEAFF
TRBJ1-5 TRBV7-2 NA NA TGTGCCAGCAGCTTCCAGGACAGTCAGCCCCAGCATTTT CASSFQDSQPQHF
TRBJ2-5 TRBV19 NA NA TGTGCCAGTAGACCTGACAGGACGGAGACCCAGTACTTC CASRPDRTETQYF
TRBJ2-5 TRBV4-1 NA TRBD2 TGCGCCAGCAGCCAAGACACTAGCGGGGGGGAGACCCAGTACTTC CASSQDTSGGETQYF
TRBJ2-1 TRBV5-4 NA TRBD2 TGTGCCAGCAGCTTGGGCGGGAGCCCCTACAATGAGCAGTTCTTC CASSLGGSPYNEQFF
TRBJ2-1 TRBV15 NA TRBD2 TGTGCCACCAGCAGGAGCTTAGGACTAGCGGGAGGTTACTCCTACAATGAGCAGTTCTTC CATSRSLGLAGGYSYNEQFF
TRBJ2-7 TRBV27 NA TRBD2 TGTGCCAGCTCCTCCGGGACTAGCCTAAAAAGCTCCTACGAGCAGTACTTC CASSSGTSLKSSYEQYF
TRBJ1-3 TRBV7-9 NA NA TGTGCCAGCAGCTTAGGCCAGGCCGCTGGAAACACCATATATTTT CASSLGQAAGNTIYF
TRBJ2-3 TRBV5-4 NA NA TGTGCCAGCAAGGAGCGGAGTGCAGATACGCAGTATTTT CASKERSADTQYF
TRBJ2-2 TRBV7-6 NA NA TGTGCCAGCAGCTTCGACATTAATCCCGGGGAGCTGTTTTTT CASSFDINPGELFF
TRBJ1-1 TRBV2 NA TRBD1 TGTGCCAGCAGGGGGACAGGGCGAGGAACTGAAGCTTTCTTT CASRGTGRGTEAFF